Following are 30 T cell receptor beta chains from one sample sequenced in a study of shared clonotypes between healthy human individuals. Assay: immunoSEQ multiplex PCR; the TCRdb copy retains only in-frame clones and omits some. The sample records fewer than 3 million clones, 92% being singletons. The sequenced material came from naive CD4+ T cells from PBMCs. Subset defined: CD45RA+ positively selected. The receptors originated from a man in his late teens or twenties in good health. Some clones in this sample may be carry-over from other donors' samples.

The chain joins TRBV5-1 to TRBJ2-2; 9 bases fit TRBD1. The germline V gene encodes CDR1 SGHRS and CDR2 YFSETQ. The length of the CDR3 is 16 residues. V was pared by 0 bases and J by 2 bases, with 2 bases of the junction left unmatched. This CDR3 is CASSLGDRVNTGELFF. The CDR3 DNA is TGCGCCAGCAGCTTGGGGGACAGGGTAAACACCGGGGAGCTGTTTTTT.

This chain links TRBV6-6 with TRBJ1-3; D call uncertain. With 6 bases removed from V and 0 bases from J, the gap between germline ends came to 6 bases. CDR1 is MNHNY and CDR2 is SVGAGI in the germline V gene (reference sequence). The CDR3 covers 13 residues. The CDR3 DNA reads TGTGCCAGCAGCCCCTTCTCTGGAAACACCATATATTTT. The encoded protein is CASSPFSGNTIYF.

As for this clone: Other DNA sequences in this specimen translate into the identical CDR3. V is TRBV5-1 and J is TRBJ2-7, with TRBD1 matching over 8 bases. Trimming removed 0 bases from V and 4 bases from J; junction bases left unmatched: 6. The CDR3 loop spans 15 amino acids. The germline V gene encodes CDR1 SGHRS and CDR2 YFSETQ. CDR3: CASSLAGTGLYEQYF. Written as DNA, the CDR3 is TGCGCCAGCAGCTTGGCCGGGACAGGCCTTTACGAGCAGTACTTC.

The chain recombines TRBV28 with TRBJ2-1; 8 positions match TRBD1. This CDR3 spans 15 amino acids. Germline V gene data show CDR1 as MDHEN and CDR2 as SYDVKM. The J segment lost 4 bases and the V segment lost 5 bases, leaving 7 bases of the junction unmatched. The DNA of the CDR3 is TGTGCCAGCAGTCTTTCGGGACAGGCGTACAATGAGCAGTTCTTC. It codes for CASSLSGQAYNEQFF.

Regarding this clone: Additional DNA sequences in this sample encode the identical CDR3. This chain joins TRBV9 and TRBJ2-1; D uncertain. In germline, CDR1 is SGDLS, CDR2 YYNGEE. Trimming took off 0 bases at V and 4 bases at J, with 8 bases between the two ends. The CDR3 has 14 residues. CDR3 in amino acids: CASSVGISYNEQFF. CDR3 coding DNA: TGTGCCAGCAGCGTAGGTATCAGTTACAATGAGCAGTTCTTC.

Notes on this clone: Compared with germline, one end of the junction differs, possibly owing to a read error. The chain couples TRBV5-5 to TRBJ2-3, with D perhaps matching TRBD1 (5 bases). The germline gives CDR1 SGHKS, CDR2 YYEKEE (reference sequence). CDR3 length equals 13 residues. CDR3 DNA: TGTGCCAGCAGGTTGGGGCCAGGAGATACGCAGTATTTT. Amino acids: CASRLGPGDTQYF.

The chain joins TRBV7-9 to TRBJ2-1; 7 bases line up with TRBD2. Trimming cost V 0 bases and J 8 bases; bases outside gene matches: 7. CDR1 and CDR2 (germline): SEHNR, FQNEAQ (reference sequence). The CDR3 spans 15 residues. CDR3 nucleotides: TGTGCCAGCAGCTTAGCAGGGGAGGGTAGGGATGAGCAGTTCTTC. Its protein product is CASSLAGEGRDEQFF.

The V gene is TRBV18, the J gene TRBJ2-7; TRBD2 is a possible D gene (6 bases). The V gene's germline CDR1 is KGHSH and CDR2 LQKENI. The CDR3 loop spans 14 amino acids. Trimming took 11 bases from V and 3 from J, leaving 20 bases between them. The CDR3 nucleotides read TGTGCCCCGGAGGGTTTGAAACAATTCTACGAGCAGTACTTC. It yields the protein CAPEGLKQFYEQYF.

The count of this clone is one. The chain joins TRBV7-9 to TRBJ1-2; D not resolved. CDR1 SEHNR and CDR2 FQNEAQ come from the germline V gene (reference sequence). Deletions cut 4 bases from V and 4 bases from J, with 4 bases between. This CDR3 spans 11 amino acids. The CDR3 loop is CASSSSYGYTF. Written as DNA, the CDR3 is TGTGCCAGCAGCTCGAGCTATGGCTACACCTTC.

CDR3 coding DNA: TGTGCCAGCAGCTTAGGTCGGGGATCCAATGAGCAGTTCTTC. It translates to CASSLGRGSNEQFF. The gene calls are TRBV11-3 and TRBJ2-1; weak D call: TRBD2 (5 bases). The V end was cut by 1 base, the J end by 6 bases, with 10 bases between. This CDR3 contains 14 residues. Germline values: CDR1 SGHNT, CDR2 YENEEA.

The genes are TRBV28 and TRBJ1-5; no clear D. Germline CDR1 reads MDHEN; CDR2 reads SYDVKM. The V end lost 5 bases, the J end lost 5 bases, and 7 bases lay between the germline ends. The CDR3 loop spans 12 amino acids. CDR3 in amino acids: CASSDGDQPQHF. CDR3 DNA: TGTGCCAGCAGTGATGGGGATCAGCCCCAGCATTTT.

V gene TRBV6-5 combines with J gene TRBJ2-5; tentatively, D is TRBD2 (6 bases). Germline-derived CDR1 and CDR2 are MNHEY and SVGAGI. This CDR3 has 13 residues. Trimming left V 6 bases short and J 5 bases short, with 13 bases between. CDR3 amino acids: CASRRDPYETQYF. As DNA, the CDR3 is TGTGCCAGCAGGCGGGATCCGTATGAGACCCAGTACTTC.

This clone appeared once. The J gene is TRBJ1-3, the V gene TRBV14, with a weak D call TRBD1 (5 bases). The CDR3 is 16 amino acids. Germline V gene lookup returns CDR1 SGHDN and CDR2 FVKESK. The V and J ends lost 3 bases and 7 bases respectively, with 19 bases between them. The CDR3 nucleotides are TGTGCCAGCAGCCAGGGACCGATCAGGGCCGGGAACACCATATATTTT. Encoded protein: CASSQGPIRAGNTIYF.

CDR3: CASSTSGGITGELFF. For the CDR3, the DNA is TGTGCCAGTAGTACGTCAGGGGGAATCACCGGGGAGCTGTTTTTT. V is TRBV19 and J is TRBJ2-2; TRBD1 agrees at 7 bases. V shed 4 bases and J 4 bases; nucleotides not matched to a gene: 6. Germline CDR1 LNHDA, CDR2 SQIVND (reference sequence). This CDR3 comprises 15 residues.

The table lists this clone with a few counts. This chain uses TRBV6-1 with TRBJ2-2; D uncertain. V gave up 1 base and J gave up 9 bases, with 12 bases separating them. The germline V gene has CDR1 MNHNS and CDR2 SASEGT. The CDR3 extends over 14 amino acids. CDR3 bases: TGTGCCAGCAGTGAAGATGGGATTTATTGGGAGCTGTTTTTT. Translated, it gives CASSEDGIYWELFF.

The rearrangement links TRBV27 to TRBJ2-1; D is uncertain. Germline values: CDR1 MNHEY, CDR2 SMNVEV (reference sequence). The V and J ends lost 2 bases and 9 bases respectively, with 20 bases between them. The length of the CDR3 is 16 residues. The CDR3 region is CASSLARHPQTGEQFF. CDR3 sequence (DNA): TGTGCCAGCAGTTTAGCCAGGCACCCTCAGACGGGTGAGCAGTTCTTC.

This chain joins TRBV18 and TRBJ1-1; D is perhaps TRBD1 (5 bases). Germline CDR1 reads KGHSH; CDR2 reads LQKENI. V was cut by 5 bases and J by 7 bases, with 20 bases left in between. The CDR3 spans 15 residues. The CDR3 loop reads CASSINRRAGGEAFF. The DNA for the CDR3 is TGTGCCAGCTCAATCAATCGGAGGGCGGGGGGTGAAGCTTTCTTT.

V usage is TRBV30 and J usage is TRBJ2-1; 11 bases line up with TRBD2. The germline gives CDR1 GTSNPN, CDR2 SVGIG (reference sequence). The CDR3 is 14 amino acids. The V segment lost 3 bases and the J segment 14 bases; nucleotides outside the gene matches: 12. CDR3: CAWSPGNSGRGEFF. The DNA for the CDR3 is TGTGCCTGGAGCCCCGGGAATAGCGGGAGGGGGGAGTTCTTC.

CDR3 DNA: TGTGCCAGCTCGGGACAGACTAACTATGGCTACACCTTC. This sequence encodes CASSGQTNYGYTF. The chain links TRBV18 to TRBJ1-2, with TRBD1 matching 7 bases. The length of the CDR3 is 13 residues. Germline CDR1 reads KGHSH; CDR2 reads LQKENI. Germline trimming cut 6 bases from V and 0 bases from J; bases unmatched to any gene: 1.

The chain uses TRBV7-9 and TRBJ2-5; D ambiguous. The CDR3 contains 14 residues. The germline gives CDR1 SEHNR, CDR2 FQNEAQ (reference sequence). Trimming stripped 2 bases from V and 5 bases from J, with 12 bases between. CDR3 protein: CASSLREARETQYF. The CDR3 coding sequence is TGTGCCAGCAGCTTAAGAGAGGCTAGGGAGACCCAGTACTTC.

This clone was detected only once. The chain carries TRBV9 and TRBJ2-2, with D unresolved. Trimming pared 4 bases from V and 3 bases from J, leaving 16 bases between. The CDR3 runs to 16 residues. Germline V gives CDR1 SGDLS, CDR2 YYNGEE. CDR3: CASSPHAFADTGELFF. For the CDR3, the DNA is TGTGCCAGCAGCCCACACGCCTTTGCGGACACCGGGGAGCTGTTTTTT.

To note about this clone: Other DNA sequences from this sample encode an identical CDR3 as well. This chain connects TRBV5-1 to TRBJ1-1; D is unclear. Per the germline V gene, CDR1 is SGHRS and CDR2 is YFSETQ. V lost 0 bases and J 0 bases, leaving 6 bases between the germline ends. This CDR3 is built from 14 residues. DNA for the CDR3: TGCGCCAGCAGCTTGGGTGCCATGAACACTGAAGCTTTCTTT. This gives the protein CASSLGAMNTEAFF.

The J gene is TRBJ2-1, the V gene TRBV9, with D tentatively TRBD1 (6 bases). The V gene's germline CDR1 is SGDLS and CDR2 YYNGEE. V shed 2 bases and J shed 4 bases, with 10 bases lying between them. CDR3 length: 14 amino acids. The chain's CDR3 is CASSVQGRYNEQFF. CDR3 sequence (DNA): TGTGCCAGCAGCGTTCAGGGGAGATACAATGAGCAGTTCTTC.

This clone was picked up one time. V usage is TRBV15 and J usage is TRBJ1-1, with 8 bases lining up with TRBD1. CDR1 is LNHNV and CDR2 is YYDKDF in the germline V gene (reference sequence). V dropped 0 bases and J dropped 3; count of bases not matched to a gene: 6. The CDR3 loop spans 16 amino acids. The chain's CDR3 is CATSRDGRGRDTEAFF. CDR3 DNA sequence: TGTGCCACCAGCAGAGACGGCAGGGGGCGAGACACTGAAGCTTTCTTT.

V gene TRBV5-1 combines with J gene TRBJ2-1, with 10 nucleotides matching TRBD2. J lost 6 bases, V lost 2 bases, and 5 bases had no gene match. This CDR3 comprises 15 residues. Germline V lookup: CDR1 SGHRS, CDR2 YFSETQ. This CDR3 is CASSLAGTSVNEQFF. CDR3 nucleotide sequence: TGCGCCAGCAGCTTAGCCGGGACTAGCGTCAATGAGCAGTTCTTC.

A word on this clone: The sample contains more than one DNA sequence encoding this CDR3. The chain has TRBV28 and TRBJ2-6, with a tentative D call TRBD1 (6 bases). V shed 6 bases and J shed 2 bases, with 11 bases lying between them. CDR1 and CDR2 (germline): MDHEN, SYDVKM. CDR3 size: 15 residues. CDR3 DNA: TGTGCCAGCAGCCCAACAGGGCCTGGGGCCAACGTCCTGACTTTC. This translates into CASSPTGPGANVLTF.

V is TRBV28 and J is TRBJ2-7; 11 bases agree with TRBD2. The CDR3 extends over 15 amino acids. Germline V gives CDR1 MDHEN, CDR2 SYDVKM. V was pared by 4 bases and J by 4 bases, with 6 bases of the junction left unmatched. CDR3 in amino acids: CASSWGGTSGYEQYF. The CDR3, as DNA: TGTGCCAGCAGTTGGGGGGGGACTAGCGGTTACGAGCAGTACTTC.

This clone occurred a few times. V usage is TRBV5-1 and J usage is TRBJ1-4, with D uncertain. The V gene's germline CDR1 is SGHRS and CDR2 YFSETQ. The CDR3 extends over 13 amino acids. Trimming left V 4 bases short and J 8 bases short, with 12 bases between. The CDR3 sequence is CASSNAGREKLFF. Written as DNA, the CDR3 is TGCGCCAGCAGCAATGCGGGAAGGGAAAAACTGTTTTTT.

The chain is built from TRBV5-1 and TRBJ2-1, with TRBD1 matching 9 bases. Germline-derived CDR1 and CDR2 are SGHRS and YFSETQ. Germline trimming cut 4 bases from V and 13 bases from J; bases unmatched to any gene: 6. CDR3 size: 12 residues. The DNA for the CDR3 is TGCGCCAGCAGCCCCGGGACAGGGCCCCAGTTCTTC. As protein: CASSPGTGPQFF.

J is TRBJ1-1 and V is TRBV7-3; no definite D call. The V end was cut by 5 bases, the J end by 4 bases, with 11 bases between. Germline CDR1 is SGHTA and CDR2 is FQGTGA. The length of the CDR3 is 13 residues. The CDR3 coding sequence is TGTGCCAGCAGCCAGTCGACAACCACTGAAGCTTTCTTT. Translation gives CASSQSTTTEAFF.